A selection of T cell receptor beta chains follows, all from one sample in a study of OX40 agonist ivuxolimab in advanced cancers. Repertoires were generated with immunoSEQ multiplex PCR, while TCRdb's copy carries only in-frame clones and drops some. The sample lists approximately 88,000 clones; around nine tenths were seen once. Source: CD4+ or CD8+ T cells sorted from blood, taken in a trial of the OX40 agonist ivuxolimab. The receptor set was obtained from an adult with an advanced solid tumor such as melanoma, head and neck, liver or kidney cancer. CDR3s include the opening cysteine and the closing phenylalanine or tryptophan. Each record gives: D gene, CDR3 length, clone size, V gene, J gene, CDR3 DNA, CDR3 protein. A D gene is named only where the DNA matches it firmly. Size is omitted from some rows. Given values are once, few, many or a class for expanded clones.

D: TRBD1
length: 14
size: NA
V: TRBV27
J: TRBJ2-7
DNA: TGTGCCAGCAGCCGGGGGACAGGGTGGGACGAGCAGTACTTC
CDR3: CASSRGTGWDEQYF

D: TRBD2
length: 15
size: NA
V: TRBV2
J: TRBJ2-1
DNA: TGTGCCAGCATCCCCGAGCGGGGGCGAGCCAATGAGCAGTTCTTC
CDR3: CASIPERGRANEQFF

D: TRBD1
length: 12
size: NA
V: TRBV29-1
J: TRBJ1-1
DNA: TGCAGCGTCGAGACAGGGGGCACTGAAGCTTTCTTT
CDR3: CSVETGGTEAFF

D: NA
length: 13
size: NA
V: TRBV6-1
J: TRBJ1-4
DNA: TGTGCCAGCAGGAGAGGGGACGGTGAAAAACTGTTTTTT
CDR3: CASRRGDGEKLFF

D: TRBD1
length: 15
size: once
V: TRBV6-1
J: TRBJ1-5
DNA: TGTGCCAGCAGTTCAGGGACAGGGCTAAATCAGCCCCAGCATTTT
CDR3: CASSSGTGLNQPQHF

D: NA
length: 14
size: few
V: TRBV6-5
J: TRBJ1-1
DNA: TGTGCCAGCAGTTACTCGTGGGGGGCCCCTGAAGCTTTCTTT
CDR3: CASSYSWGAPEAFF

D: NA
length: 13
size: NA
V: TRBV10-3
J: TRBJ1-1
DNA: TGTGCCGTACAGGACCCCATGAACACTGAAGCTTTCTTT
CDR3: CAVQDPMNTEAFF

D: NA
length: 15
size: few
V: TRBV10-3
J: TRBJ2-1
DNA: TGTGCCATCAGGGAGCTCCCGGAGTCCTACAATGAGCAGTTCTTC
CDR3: CAIRELPESYNEQFF

D: NA
length: 13
size: once
V: TRBV7-7
J: TRBJ2-7
DNA: TGTGCCAGCAGCCGGGACTTGGAAGGCGAGCAGTACTTC
CDR3: CASSRDLEGEQYF

D: TRBD1
length: 18
size: NA
V: TRBV5-1
J: TRBJ1-4
DNA: TGCGCCAGCAGCCGCTCCGGGACAGGGCAAGGGGGGGATGAAAAACTGTTTTTT
CDR3: CASSRSGTGQGGDEKLFF

D: NA
length: 17
size: NA
V: TRBV18
J: TRBJ2-3
DNA: TGTGCCAGCTCACCCTCCACAGGGGGGGGGAGCACAGATACGCAGTATTTT
CDR3: CASSPSTGGGSTDTQYF

D: NA
length: 15
size: few
V: TRBV30
J: TRBJ1-6
DNA: TGTGCCTGGAGTTATAGGGGACGGTATAATTCACCCCTCCACTTT
CDR3: CAWSYRGRYNSPLHF

D: NA
length: 13
size: NA
V: TRBV15
J: TRBJ1-1
DNA: TGTGCCACCAGCAGAGATATGAACACTGAAGCTTTCTTT
CDR3: CATSRDMNTEAFF

D: NA
length: 15
size: NA
V: TRBV7-8
J: TRBJ2-7
DNA: TGTGCCAGCAGCTTAGCGCCCACAGGGTTCTACGAGCAGTACTTC
CDR3: CASSLAPTGFYEQYF

D: TRBD2
length: 13
size: NA
V: TRBV5-1
J: TRBJ2-1
DNA: TGCGCCAGCAGCTTAGCGGGACTAGGTGAGCAGTTCTTC
CDR3: CASSLAGLGEQFF

D: TRBD1
length: 15
size: NA
V: TRBV19
J: TRBJ1-2
DNA: TGTGCCAGTTCCCTTCCCCAGGGGGATTGGAAGGGCTACACCTTC
CDR3: CASSLPQGDWKGYTF

D: NA
length: 13
size: NA
V: TRBV5-1
J: TRBJ2-7
DNA: TGCGCCAGCAGAGAGGGGGATTCCTACGAGCAGTACTTC
CDR3: CASREGDSYEQYF

D: NA
length: 14
size: NA
V: TRBV19
J: TRBJ1-1
DNA: TGTGCCAGTAGTCCGCGGAGGGTGAACACTGAAGCTTTCTTT
CDR3: CASSPRRVNTEAFF

D: NA
length: 15
size: once
V: TRBV5-8
J: TRBJ2-7
DNA: TGTGCCAGCAGCTTGTTTGGGGGTTGGTCCTACGAGCAGTACTTC
CDR3: CASSLFGGWSYEQYF

D: NA
length: 13
size: NA
V: TRBV6-1
J: TRBJ2-1
DNA: TGTGCCAGCAGGTCACCGGTTTACAATGAGCAGTTCTTC
CDR3: CASRSPVYNEQFF

D: TRBD2
length: 14
size: NA
V: TRBV10-2
J: TRBJ2-3
DNA: TGCGCCAGCAGGCGCGGGGGGCTGGGAGATACGCAGTATTTT
CDR3: CASRRGGLGDTQYF

D: NA
length: 16
size: NA
V: TRBV30
J: TRBJ1-3
DNA: TGTGCCTGGATGGAGGGCAGTTGGGGGTCTGGAAACACCATATATTTT
CDR3: CAWMEGSWGSGNTIYF

D: NA
length: 14
size: NA
V: TRBV5-6
J: TRBJ1-1
DNA: TGTGCCAGCAGCTTGGGACAGTCTTTCGGTGAAGCTTTCTTT
CDR3: CASSLGQSFGEAFF

D: NA
length: 14
size: NA
V: TRBV18
J: TRBJ2-7
DNA: TGTGCCAGCTCACCACCTTTCGGGACCTACGAGCAGTACTTC
CDR3: CASSPPFGTYEQYF

D: NA
length: 14
size: few
V: TRBV6-5
J: TRBJ2-7
DNA: TGTGCCAGCAGTTTTGACCTACTCTCCTACGAGCAGTACTTC
CDR3: CASSFDLLSYEQYF

D: TRBD2
length: 15
size: few
V: TRBV11-2
J: TRBJ2-1
DNA: TGTGCCAGCAGCTCCCGACTAGCGGGAGGAAATGAGCAGTTCTTC
CDR3: CASSSRLAGGNEQFF

D: NA
length: 14
size: NA
V: TRBV27
J: TRBJ1-2
DNA: TGTGCCAGCAGTCCGCAGACGGGCCTCTATGGCTACACCTTC
CDR3: CASSPQTGLYGYTF

D: NA
length: 14
size: NA
V: TRBV27
J: TRBJ1-1
DNA: TGTGCCAGCAGTCGGGGACTGTATAACACTGAAGCTTTCTTT
CDR3: CASSRGLYNTEAFF

D: TRBD1
length: 12
size: NA
V: TRBV28
J: TRBJ1-2
DNA: TGTGCCGCAGGGGGCACTAACTATGGCTACACCTTC
CDR3: CAAGGTNYGYTF

D: NA
length: 14
size: NA
V: TRBV18
J: TRBJ1-5
DNA: TGTGCCAGCTCACCACCGGGTTCGAGTCAGCCCCAGCATTTT
CDR3: CASSPPGSSQPQHF

D: TRBD2
length: 16
size: NA
V: TRBV18
J: TRBJ2-3
DNA: TGTGCCAGCTCACTCACCCAGCGGGGGGGCACAGATACGCAGTATTTT
CDR3: CASSLTQRGGTDTQYF

D: NA
length: 13
size: NA
V: TRBV4-1
J: TRBJ2-7
DNA: TGCGCCAGCAGCCACGGCTACTCCTACGAGCAGTACTTC
CDR3: CASSHGYSYEQYF

D: NA
length: 19
size: NA
V: TRBV18
J: TRBJ2-6
DNA: TGTGCCAGCTCACCCTACCTGGGGGCTGGTCTATCTGGGGCCAACGTCCTGACTTTC
CDR3: CASSPYLGAGLSGANVLTF

D: NA
length: 14
size: NA
V: TRBV30
J: TRBJ1-6
DNA: TGTGCCTGGAGTCGTGACGTAAGGGATTCACCCCTCCACTTT
CDR3: CAWSRDVRDSPLHF

D: TRBD1
length: 15
size: NA
V: TRBV18
J: TRBJ1-1
DNA: TGTGCCAGCTCACCCTGGGACAGGGTGAACACTGAAGCTTTCTTT
CDR3: CASSPWDRVNTEAFF

D: NA
length: 17
size: once
V: TRBV27
J: TRBJ1-4
DNA: TGTGCCAGCAGTCCCACAGGACTGGGGGGCTCCGGTGAAAAACTGTTTTTT
CDR3: CASSPTGLGGSGEKLFF

D: TRBD1
length: 14
size: NA
V: TRBV11-2
J: TRBJ1-4
DNA: TGTGCCAGCAGCTACGGGACAGGGGATGAAAAACTGTTTTTT
CDR3: CASSYGTGDEKLFF

D: NA
length: 14
size: NA
V: TRBV5-1
J: TRBJ2-5
DNA: TGCGCCAGCAGCTTGGCGGGAGATGGGGAGACCCAGTACTTC
CDR3: CASSLAGDGETQYF

D: TRBD2
length: 16
size: NA
V: TRBV7-2
J: TRBJ2-5
DNA: TGTGCCAGCAGCTTCCCCCCCGGGGGGGCAAAGGAGACCCAGTACTTC
CDR3: CASSFPPGGAKETQYF

D: NA
length: 16
size: NA
V: TRBV5-1
J: TRBJ2-3
DNA: TGCGCCAGCAGCTCTCGGGTCTCCCACGCCACAGATACGCAGTATTTT
CDR3: CASSSRVSHATDTQYF